This T cell receptor (beta chain) stems from a study of blood T cell repertoires in COVID-19. Study-level information: COVID-19 samples, acute and convalescent, were from the United States, Italy and Spain.

CDR3 length: 15 amino acids. V trimming: 7 bases; J trimming: 6 bases; junction bases outside the gene matches: 10. Germline-derived CDR1 and CDR2 are LNHDA and SQIVND (reference sequence). Original data processing: Amplification with reference gene primers provided the estimates of nucleated cell counts. The assay was immunoSEQ multiplex PCR, and TCRdb's table has in-frame clones only and misses some. That table supplies the V and J calls and clone size; D and trimming were determined from the DNA. This table holds about 170,000 clones, 75% to 90% found once. The table lists this clone with a count of one.

The rearrangement uses TRBV19 and TRBJ1-5; TRBD1 matches 9 bases. Sequencing input: peripheral blood. The sequence derives from a woman aged 55-69 years with acute or convalescent COVID-19. CDR3 residues: CASIDRGSSFQPQHF. For the CDR3, the DNA is TGTGCCAGTATTGACAGGGGGTCTTCTTTTCAGCCCCAGCATTTT.